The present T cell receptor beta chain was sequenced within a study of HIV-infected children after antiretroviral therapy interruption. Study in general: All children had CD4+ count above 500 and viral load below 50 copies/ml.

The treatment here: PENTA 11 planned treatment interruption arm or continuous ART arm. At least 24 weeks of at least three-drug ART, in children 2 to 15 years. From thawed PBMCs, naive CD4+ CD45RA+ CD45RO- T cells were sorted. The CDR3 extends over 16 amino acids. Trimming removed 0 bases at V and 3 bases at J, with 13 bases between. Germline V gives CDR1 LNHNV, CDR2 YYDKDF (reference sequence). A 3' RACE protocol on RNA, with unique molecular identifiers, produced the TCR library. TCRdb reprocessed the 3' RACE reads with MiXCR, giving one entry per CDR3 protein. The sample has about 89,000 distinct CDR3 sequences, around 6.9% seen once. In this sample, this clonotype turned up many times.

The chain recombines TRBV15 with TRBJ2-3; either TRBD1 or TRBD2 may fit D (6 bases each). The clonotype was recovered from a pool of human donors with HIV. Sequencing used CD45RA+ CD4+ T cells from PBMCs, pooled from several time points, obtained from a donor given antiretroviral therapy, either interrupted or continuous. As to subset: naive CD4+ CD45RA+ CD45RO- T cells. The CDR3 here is CATSRERAGTTDTQYF. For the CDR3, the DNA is TGTGCCACCAGCAGAGAGAGGGCGGGGACAACAGATACGCAGTATTTT.